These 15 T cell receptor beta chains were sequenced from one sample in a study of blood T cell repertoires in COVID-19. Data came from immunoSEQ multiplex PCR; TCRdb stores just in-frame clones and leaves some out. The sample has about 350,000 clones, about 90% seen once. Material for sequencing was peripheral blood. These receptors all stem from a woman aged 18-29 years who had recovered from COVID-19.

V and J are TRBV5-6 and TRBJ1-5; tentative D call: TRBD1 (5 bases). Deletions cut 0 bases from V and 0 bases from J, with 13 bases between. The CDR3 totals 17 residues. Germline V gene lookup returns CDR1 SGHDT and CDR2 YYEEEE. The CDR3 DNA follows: TGTGCCAGCAGCTTGGGAGGCGGTGGGGCTAGCAATCAGCCCCAGCATTTT. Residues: CASSLGGGGASNQPQHF.

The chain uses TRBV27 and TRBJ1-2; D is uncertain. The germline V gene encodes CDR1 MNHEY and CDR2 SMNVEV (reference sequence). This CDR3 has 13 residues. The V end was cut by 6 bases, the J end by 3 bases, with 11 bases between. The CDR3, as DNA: TGTGCCAGCAGCCTCCAGCGTGACTATGGCTACACCTTC. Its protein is CASSLQRDYGYTF.

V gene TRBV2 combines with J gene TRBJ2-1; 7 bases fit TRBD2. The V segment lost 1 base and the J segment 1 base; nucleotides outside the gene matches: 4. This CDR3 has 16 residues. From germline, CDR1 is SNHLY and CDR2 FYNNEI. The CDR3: CASSEGSSGSYNEQFF. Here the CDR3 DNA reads TGTGCCAGCAGTGAAGGGAGTAGCGGGTCCTACAATGAGCAGTTCTTC.

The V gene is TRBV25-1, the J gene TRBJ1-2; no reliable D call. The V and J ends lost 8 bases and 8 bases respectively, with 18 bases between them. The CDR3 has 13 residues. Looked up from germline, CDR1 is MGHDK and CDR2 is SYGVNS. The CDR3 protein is CASAPHWAEGYTF. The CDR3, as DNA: TGTGCCAGCGCCCCACATTGGGCAGAGGGCTACACCTTC.

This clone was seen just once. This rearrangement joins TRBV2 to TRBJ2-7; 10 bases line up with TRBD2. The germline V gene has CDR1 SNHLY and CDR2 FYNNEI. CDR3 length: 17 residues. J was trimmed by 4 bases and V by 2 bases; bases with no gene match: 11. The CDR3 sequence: CASSEIRGLAARYEQYV. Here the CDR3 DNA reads TGTGCCAGCAGTGAAATACGTGGACTAGCGGCGAGGTACGAGCAGTACGTC.

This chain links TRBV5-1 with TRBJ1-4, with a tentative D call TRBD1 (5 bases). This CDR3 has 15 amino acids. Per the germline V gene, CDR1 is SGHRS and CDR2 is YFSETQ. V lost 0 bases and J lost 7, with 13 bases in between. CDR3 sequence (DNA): TGCGCCAGCAGCTTGGCCGGGGGGTTAGGTGAAAAACTGTTTTTT. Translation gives CASSLAGGLGEKLFF.

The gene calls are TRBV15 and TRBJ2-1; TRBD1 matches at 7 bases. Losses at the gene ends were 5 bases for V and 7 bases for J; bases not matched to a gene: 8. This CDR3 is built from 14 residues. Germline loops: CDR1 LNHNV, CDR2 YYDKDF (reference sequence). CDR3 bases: TGTGCCACCAGCTTGGTAAAGGGGGCAAATGAGCAGTTCTTC. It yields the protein CATSLVKGANEQFF. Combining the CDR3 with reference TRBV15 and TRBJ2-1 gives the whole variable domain DAMVIQNPRYQVTQFGKPVTLSCSQTLNHNVMYWYQQKSSQAPKLLFHYYDKDFNNEADTPDNFQSRRPNTSFCFLDIRSPGLGDTAMYLCATSLVKGANEQFFGPGTRLTVL.

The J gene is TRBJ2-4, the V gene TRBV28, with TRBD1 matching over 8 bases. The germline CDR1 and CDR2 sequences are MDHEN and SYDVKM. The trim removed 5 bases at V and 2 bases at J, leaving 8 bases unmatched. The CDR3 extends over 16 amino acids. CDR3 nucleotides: TGTGCCAGCAGTCCCGACAGGGGCTTTCCCAAAAACATTCAGTACTTC. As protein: CASSPDRGFPKNIQYF.

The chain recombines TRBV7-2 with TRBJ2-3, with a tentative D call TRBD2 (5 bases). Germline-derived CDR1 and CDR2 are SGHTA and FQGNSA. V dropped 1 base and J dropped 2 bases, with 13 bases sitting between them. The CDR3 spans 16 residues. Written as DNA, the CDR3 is TGTGCCAGCAGCTTAGGGCGGGCGGGCTACACAGATACGCAGTATTTT. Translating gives CASSLGRAGYTDTQYF. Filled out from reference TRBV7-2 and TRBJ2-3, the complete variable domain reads GAGVSQSPSNKVTEKGKDVELRCDPISGHTALYWYRQSLGQGLEFLIYFQGNSAPDKSGLPSDRFSAERTGGSVSTLTIQRTQQEDSAVYLCASSLGRAGYTDTQYFGPGTRLTVL.

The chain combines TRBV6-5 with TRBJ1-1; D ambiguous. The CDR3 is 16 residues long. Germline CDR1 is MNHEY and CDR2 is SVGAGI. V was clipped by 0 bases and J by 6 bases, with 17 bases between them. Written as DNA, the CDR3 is TGTGCCAGCAGTTACTCGGCGGGTCCTGCTCGGGCTGAAGCTTTCTTT. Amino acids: CASSYSAGPARAEAFF.

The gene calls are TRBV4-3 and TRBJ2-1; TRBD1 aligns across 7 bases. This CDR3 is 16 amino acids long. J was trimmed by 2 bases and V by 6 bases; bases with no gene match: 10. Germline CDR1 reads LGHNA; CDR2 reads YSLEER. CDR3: CASSLQTGVAYNEQFF. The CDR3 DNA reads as TGCGCCAGCAGTCTCCAAACAGGGGTGGCCTACAATGAGCAGTTCTTC.

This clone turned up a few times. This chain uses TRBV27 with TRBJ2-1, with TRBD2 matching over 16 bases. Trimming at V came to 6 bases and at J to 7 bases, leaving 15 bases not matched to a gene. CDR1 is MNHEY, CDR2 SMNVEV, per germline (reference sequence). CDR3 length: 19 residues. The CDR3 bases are TGTGCCAGCAGGACCCCGGGACTAGCGGGAGGGAAGAAGAAGAATGAGCAGTTCTTC. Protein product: CASRTPGLAGGKKKNEQFF.

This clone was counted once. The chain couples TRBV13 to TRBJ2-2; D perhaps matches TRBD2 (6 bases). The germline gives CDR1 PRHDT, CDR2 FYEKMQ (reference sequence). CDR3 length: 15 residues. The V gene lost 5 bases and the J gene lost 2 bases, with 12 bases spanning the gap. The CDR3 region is CASSRTGGNTGELFF. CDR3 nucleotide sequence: TGTGCCAGCAGCAGGACCGGGGGAAACACCGGGGAGCTGTTTTTT. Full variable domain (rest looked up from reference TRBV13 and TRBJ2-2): AAGVIQSPRHLIKEKRETATLKCYPIPRHDTVYWYQQGPGQDPQFLISFYEKMQSDKGSIPDRFSAQQFSDYHSELNMSSLELGDSALYFCASSRTGGNTGELFFGEGSRLTVL.

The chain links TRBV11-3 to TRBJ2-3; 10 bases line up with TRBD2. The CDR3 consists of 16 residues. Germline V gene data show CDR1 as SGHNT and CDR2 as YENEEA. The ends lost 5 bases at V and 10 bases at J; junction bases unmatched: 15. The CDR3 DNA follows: TGTGCCAGCAGCCTCCTACTAGCGGGGCCTCCCCGATCGCAGTATTTT. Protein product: CASSLLLAGPPRSQYF.

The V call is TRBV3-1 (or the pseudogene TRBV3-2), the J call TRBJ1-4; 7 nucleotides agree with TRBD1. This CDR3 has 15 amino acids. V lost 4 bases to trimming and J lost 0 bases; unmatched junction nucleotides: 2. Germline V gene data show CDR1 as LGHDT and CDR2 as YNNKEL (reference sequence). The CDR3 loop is CASSRGTATNEKLFF. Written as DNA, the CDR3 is TGTGCCAGCAGCCGAGGGACAGCAACTAATGAAAAACTGTTTTTT.